These 6 T cell receptor beta chains share one sample of origin, sequenced in a study of blood T cell repertoires in COVID-19. TCRdb's copy holds only in-frame clones and misses some; the assay was immunoSEQ multiplex PCR. The data contain 300,000 to 450,000 clones, around nine tenths of them singletons. Sequencing was performed on PBMCs or T cells enriched from blood (not recorded which). These TCRs come from a woman in her twenties or thirties who had been exposed to COVID-19.

This sequence joins TRBV12-3 or TRBV12-4 and TRBJ2-7; the D gene is possibly TRBD1 (5 bases). The CDR3 spans 13 residues. Trimming left V 6 bases short and J 5 bases short, with 14 bases between. CDR3 sequence: CASSRHQGNEQYF. The DNA for the CDR3 is TGTGCCAGCAGCCGCCATCAGGGTAACGAGCAGTACTTC.

The chain joins TRBV6-1 to TRBJ2-1; 11 bases line up with TRBD2. V lost 2 bases and J lost 9; bases outside the gene matches: 12. CDR1 and CDR2 (germline): MNHNS, SASEGT. The CDR3 is 17 amino acids. The CDR3, as DNA: TGTGCCAGCAGTGAAAGGTTGGGTAGCGGGAGGGAACGTGAGCAGTTCTTC. This translates into CASSERLGSGREREQFF.

The rearrangement uses TRBV2 and TRBJ1-5; 8 bases line up with TRBD1. Germline lookup yields CDR1 SNHLY and CDR2 FYNNEI. V dropped 4 bases and J dropped 7; count of bases not matched to a gene: 6. The CDR3 consists of 14 residues. The CDR3 coding sequence is TGTGCCAGCAGTGGGACAGGGATCGGGCAGCCCCAGCATTTT. Its protein is CASSGTGIGQPQHF.

A few counts support this clone. V is TRBV19 and J is TRBJ2-2; 8 positions agree with TRBD2. With 3 bases clipped from V and 7 bases from J, the junction kept 10 bases outside the gene matches. In germline, CDR1 is LNHDA, CDR2 SQIVND (reference sequence). This CDR3 is built from 16 residues. Here the CDR3 DNA reads TGTGCCAGTAGTATTACGGGAGGGCTCCCGGGCGGGGAGCTGTTTTTT. It yields the protein CASSITGGLPGGELFF.

The chain employs TRBV6-5 and TRBJ1-6, with D possibly TRBD1 on 6 matching bases. Trimming removed 8 bases from V and 7 bases from J, with 18 bases in between. Germline-derived CDR1 and CDR2 are MNHEY and SVGAGI. This CDR3 is built from 15 residues. CDR3 sequence (DNA): TGTGCCAGCCTGAAAGTTCGGGACAACAATTCACCCCTCCACTTT. Translating gives CASLKVRDNNSPLHF.

Comment on this clone: Relative to the germline gene, one junction end is altered; a read error may explain this. The chain carries TRBV7-7 and TRBJ2-7, with 7 bases lining up with TRBD2. The CDR3 covers 13 residues. Germline loops: CDR1 SSHAT, CDR2 FNYEAQ (reference sequence). The DNA of the CDR3 is TGTGCTAGCAGCCCCGGACTAGGCGGCGAGCAGTACTTC. Encoded protein: CASSPGLGGEQYF.